These 16 T cell receptor beta chains share one sample of origin, sequenced in a study of T-cell memory formation after mild COVID-19. TCRdb reanalysed the 5' RACE reads using MiXCR and keeps one entry per CDR3 protein. The sample has 500,000 to 550,000 distinct CDR3 sequences, 20% seen once. Sequencing input: PBMCs or a T cell subset sorted from them (not recorded which). All receptors derive from an adult woman who had mild COVID-19 (a few samples of this study predate the infection). Cell type and time point are not known.

The V call is TRBV7-2, the J call TRBJ2-1, with D possibly TRBD2 on 5 matching bases. Trimming removed 5 bases from V and 2 bases from J, with 19 bases in between. Germline V gene sequence: CDR1 SGHTA, CDR2 FQGNSA. The CDR3 loop spans 17 amino acids. CDR3 bases: TGTGCCAGCAGCCTATATCCGGACGCAGCGGCCTACAATGAGCAGTTCTTC. This codes for CASSLYPDAAAYNEQFF.

The chain couples TRBV20-1 to TRBJ2-3; possibly TRBD1 for D (5 bases). With 5 bases removed from V and 4 bases from J, the gap between germline ends came to 10 bases. The CDR3 has 12 amino acids. Germline loops: CDR1 DFQATT, CDR2 SNEGSKA (reference sequence). CDR3 in amino acids: CSAWKGPDTQYF. DNA for the CDR3: TGCAGTGCTTGGAAGGGGCCAGATACGCAGTATTTT.

CDR3 loop: CATQGVDTEAFF. The CDR3 region has the DNA TGTGCCACCCAGGGGGTTGATACTGAAGCTTTCTTT. The V gene is TRBV10-3, the J gene TRBJ1-1, with TRBD1 identical over 7 bases. CDR1 is ENHRY, CDR2 SYGVKD, per germline. V gave up 10 bases and J gave up 5 bases; unmatched junction bases: 7. The CDR3 is made up of 12 amino acids.

This clonotype was counted a few times. Here the CDR3 reads CAWKGHSNTEAFF. In nucleotides, the CDR3 is TGTGCCTGGAAAGGACATTCGAACACTGAAGCTTTCTTT. V and J are TRBV30 and TRBJ1-1; tentative D call: TRBD1 (5 bases). The germline V gene encodes CDR1 GTSNPN and CDR2 SVGIG (reference sequence). V was pared by 4 bases and J by 1 base, with 10 bases between. The CDR3 extends over 13 amino acids.

The J gene is TRBJ1-5, the V gene TRBV18; possible D gene TRBD1, 6 bases. Germline V CDR1 and CDR2: KGHSH, LQKENI. V was clipped by 0 bases and J by 5 bases, with 8 bases between them. CDR3 size: 14 residues. Here the CDR3 reads CASSPPDSHQPQHF. In nucleotides, the CDR3 is TGTGCCAGCTCACCACCGGACAGTCATCAGCCCCAGCATTTT.

Only a few counts were recorded for this clonotype. Germline and junction disagree at one end, which may indicate a read error. The V gene is TRBV6-1, the J gene TRBJ1-2; D remains ambiguous. The CDR3 is made up of 13 amino acids. The germline gives CDR1 MNHNS, CDR2 SASEGT. CDR3 DNA sequence: TGTGCCAGCAGGGAAGGGTCGGTTTATGGCTACACCTTC. Its translation is CASREGSVYGYTF.

The rearrangement uses TRBV29-1 and TRBJ2-5; 7 bases agree with TRBD1. Trimming cost V 7 bases and J 1 base; bases outside gene matches: 3. Germline loops: CDR1 SQVTM, CDR2 ANQGSEA. The CDR3 loop spans 12 amino acids. CDR3 coding DNA: TGCAGCGGGGGACAGCTCCAAGAGACCCAGTACTTC. Protein sequence: CSGGQLQETQYF. The whole variable domain, remainder taken from reference TRBV29-1 and TRBJ2-5, is SAVISQKPSRDICQRGTSLTIQCQVDSQVTMMFWYRQQPGQSLTLIATANQGSEATYESGFVIDKFPISRPNLTFSTLTVSNMSPEDSSIYLCSGGQLQETQYFGPGTRLLVL.

The V call is TRBV5-4, the J call TRBJ1-6, with 11 bases aligning to TRBD1. This CDR3 region has 15 residues. Unmatched junction bases numbered 6, after V lost 3 bases and J lost 10 bases. Germline V gene data show CDR1 as SGHNT and CDR2 as YYREEE (reference sequence). The CDR3 region is CASSSRDRGGSPLHF. CDR3 nucleotides: TGTGCCAGCAGCTCGAGGGACAGGGGGGGATCACCCCTCCACTTT.

This clonotype has more than one count but fewer than ten. V gene TRBV5-1 combines with J gene TRBJ2-7; D might be TRBD2 (5 bases). Germline-derived CDR1 and CDR2 are SGHRS and YFSETQ. Trimming cost V 5 bases and J 1 base, with 10 bases left between them. The CDR3 covers 13 residues. CDR3 protein: CASRPGESYEQYF. CDR3 nucleotide sequence: TGCGCCAGCAGGCCCGGGGAATCCTACGAGCAGTACTTC.

This clonotype appeared a few times. V usage is TRBV6-1 and J usage is TRBJ1-5; D is possibly TRBD1 (6 bases). The CDR3 runs to 15 residues. V was clipped by 7 bases and J by 6 bases, with 19 bases between them. In germline, CDR1 is MNHNS, CDR2 SASEGT. The DNA of the CDR3 is TGTGCCAGCACCGCAAATCGGGGGGCCGGTCAGCCCCAGCATTTT. Protein product: CASTANRGAGQPQHF.

The rearrangement joins TRBV20-1 to TRBJ2-3; 8 bases align to TRBD1. Trimming cost V 0 bases and J 3 bases; bases outside gene matches: 14. The CDR3 length is 18 residues. Germline V gives CDR1 DFQATT, CDR2 SNEGSKA (reference sequence). CDR3 sequence: CSAREWAAGGSSTDTQYF. The CDR3 DNA follows: TGCAGTGCTAGAGAATGGGCGGCAGGGGGCTCTTCTACAGATACGCAGTATTTT.

V and J are TRBV9 and TRBJ1-2, with D possibly being TRBD1 (6 bases). Germline assignment: CDR1 SGDLS and CDR2 YYNGEE. The V end lost 0 bases, the J end lost 1 base, and 19 bases lay between the germline ends. The CDR3 loop spans 18 amino acids. CDR3 sequence reads: CASSVEDRGGLYNYGYTF. CDR3 DNA: TGTGCCAGCAGCGTAGAGGATAGAGGGGGGCTGTATAACTATGGCTACACCTTC.

This clonotype was picked up a small number of times. The J gene is TRBJ1-5, the V gene TRBV6-5; D unresolved. Trimming left V 2 bases short and J 4 bases short, with 6 bases between. Germline V gene lookup returns CDR1 MNHEY and CDR2 SVGAGI. The CDR3 runs to 13 residues. CDR3 protein: CASSYLENQPQHF. CDR3 nucleotide sequence: TGTGCCAGCAGTTACCTCGAAAATCAGCCCCAGCATTTT.

This rearrangement joins TRBV7-6 to TRBJ2-1; TRBD2 matches 8 bases. This CDR3 is built from 17 residues. In germline, CDR1 is SGHVS, CDR2 FNYEAQ. V lost 4 bases to trimming and J lost 7 bases; unmatched junction nucleotides: 15. The CDR3 region is CASSSIVGSGGTNEQFF. CDR3 in DNA: TGTGCCAGCAGCTCTATCGTTGGTTCGGGAGGGACGAATGAGCAGTTCTTC.

This clonotype showed up just a few times. This chain connects TRBV15 to TRBJ1-2; D is unclear. Between the trimmed V and J ends, which lost 0 bases and 6 bases, there was a span of 14 bases. Looked up from germline, CDR1 is LNHNV and CDR2 is YYDKDF (reference sequence). This CDR3 spans 15 amino acids. The CDR3 bases are TGTGCCACCAGCAGAGATGACGGATGGTGGGATGGCTACACCTTC. It translates to CATSRDDGWWDGYTF.

This clonotype came up a few times. The chain couples TRBV7-2 to TRBJ2-7; the D call may be TRBD1 or TRBD2 (5 bases each). CDR3 length equals 14 residues. Trimming cost V 8 bases and J 2 bases, with 16 bases left between them. The germline gives CDR1 SGHTA, CDR2 FQGNSA. CDR3 protein: CASSGARMTYEQYF. In DNA, the CDR3 is TGTGCCAGCTCCGGGGCTAGGATGACCTACGAGCAGTACTTC.